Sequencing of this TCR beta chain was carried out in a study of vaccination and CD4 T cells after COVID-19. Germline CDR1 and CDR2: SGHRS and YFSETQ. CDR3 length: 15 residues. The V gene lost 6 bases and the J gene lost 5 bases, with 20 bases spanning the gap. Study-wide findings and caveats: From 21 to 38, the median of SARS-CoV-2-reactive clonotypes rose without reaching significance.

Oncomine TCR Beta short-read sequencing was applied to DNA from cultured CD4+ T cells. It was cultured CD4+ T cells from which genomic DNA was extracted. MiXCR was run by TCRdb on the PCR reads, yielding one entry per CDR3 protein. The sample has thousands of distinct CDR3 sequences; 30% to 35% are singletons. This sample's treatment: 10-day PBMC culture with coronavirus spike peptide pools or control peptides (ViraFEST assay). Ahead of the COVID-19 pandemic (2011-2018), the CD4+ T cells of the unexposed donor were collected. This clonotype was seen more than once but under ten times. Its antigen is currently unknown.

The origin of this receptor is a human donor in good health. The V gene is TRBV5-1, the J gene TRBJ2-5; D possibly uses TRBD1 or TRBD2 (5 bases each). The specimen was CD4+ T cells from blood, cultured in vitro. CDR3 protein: CASNRDERVGETQYF. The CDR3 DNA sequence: TGCGCCAGCAACCGGGACGAAAGAGTTGGGGAGACCCAGTACTTC.